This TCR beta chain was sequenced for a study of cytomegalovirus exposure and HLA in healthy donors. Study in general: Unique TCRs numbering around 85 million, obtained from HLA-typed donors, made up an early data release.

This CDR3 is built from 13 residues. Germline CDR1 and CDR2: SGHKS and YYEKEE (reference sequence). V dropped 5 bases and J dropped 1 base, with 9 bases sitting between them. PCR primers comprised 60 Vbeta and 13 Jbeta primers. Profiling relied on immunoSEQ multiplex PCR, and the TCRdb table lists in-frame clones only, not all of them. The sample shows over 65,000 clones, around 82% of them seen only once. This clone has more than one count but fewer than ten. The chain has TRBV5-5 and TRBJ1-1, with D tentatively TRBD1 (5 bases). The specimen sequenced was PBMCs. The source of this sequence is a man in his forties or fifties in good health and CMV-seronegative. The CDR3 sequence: CASRWGPNTEAFF. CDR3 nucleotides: TGTGCCAGCAGGTGGGGCCCGAACACTGAAGCTTTCTTT.